One sample yielded the 5 T cell receptor beta chains listed below, sequenced in a study of shared clonotypes between healthy human individuals. The repertoire was sequenced with immunoSEQ multiplex PCR; TCRdb's copy has only in-frame clones and lacks some. The sample contains 1.4 million or so clones, 98% of which appear only once. The specimen was naive CD4+ T cells sorted from blood. Indicated subset: CD45RA+ positively selected. The source of these receptors is a man aged 25 to 45 in good health.

The chain carries TRBV6-5 and TRBJ1-1; D gene uncertain. The CDR3 runs to 13 residues. Trimming removed 0 bases at V and 3 bases at J, with 5 bases between. From germline, CDR1 is MNHEY and CDR2 SVGAGI. In DNA form, the CDR3 reads TGTGCCAGCAGTTACTCCCAACACACTGAAGCTTTCTTT. This sequence encodes CASSYSQHTEAFF.

V usage is TRBV23-1 and J usage is TRBJ2-5; TRBD1 matches at 9 bases. TRBV23-1 is marked as an open reading frame, function uncertain. The trim removed 3 bases at V and 2 bases at J, leaving 4 bases unmatched. The CDR3 length is 15 residues. CDR3 coding DNA: TGCGCCAGCAGTCAGGACAGGGGCGTTCAAGAGACCCAGTACTTC. Encoded protein: CASSQDRGVQETQYF.

CDR3: CASSLVAGPLTYEQYF. In DNA form, the CDR3 reads TGTGCCAGCAGCTTAGTGGCAGGGCCTCTAACCTACGAGCAGTACTTC. The chain recombines TRBV7-2 with TRBJ2-7; D perhaps matches TRBD1 (5 bases). Trimming removed 1 base at V and 2 bases at J, with 15 bases between. The CDR3 has 16 residues. CDR1 is SGHTA, CDR2 FQGNSA, per germline.

The chain employs TRBV5-1 and TRBJ2-2; 10 positions match TRBD1. V was pared by 4 bases and J by 5 bases, with 2 bases of the junction left unmatched. The CDR3 runs to 14 residues. Germline V gives CDR1 SGHRS, CDR2 YFSETQ. The CDR3 bases are TGCGCCAGCAGCGAGGGACAGGGGACCGGGGAGCTGTTTTTT. Translated: CASSEGQGTGELFF.

The V call is TRBV6-5, the J call TRBJ2-7; D is perhaps TRBD1 (5 bases). The CDR3 contains 12 residues. V was cut by 5 bases and J by 5 bases, with 10 bases left in between. The germline CDR1 and CDR2 sequences are MNHEY and SVGAGI. The CDR3 nucleotides read TGTGCCAGCAGTAGGGGCGGAGACGAGCAGTACTTC. This gives the protein CASSRGGDEQYF.